These 18 T cell receptor beta chains were sequenced from one sample in a study of CD8 T cells in Susac syndrome. After extraction with the RNeasy kit, roughly 0.5 to 1 ug of the RNA was reverse transcribed using random hexamers. A single record per CDR3 protein comes from TCRdb applying MiXCR to the immunoSEQ multiplex PCR reads. The table includes 140,000 or so distinct CDR3 sequences, approximately 94% detected once. The specimen was CD4+ T cells from PBMCs. The receptor source for this set is a human donor in good health.

The V gene is TRBV19, the J gene TRBJ1-1; perhaps TRBD1 as D (5 bases). V was shortened by 6 bases and J by 0 bases, with 11 bases between the two germline ends. Germline-derived CDR1 and CDR2 are LNHDA and SQIVND (reference sequence). The CDR3 length is 14 residues. The CDR3 nucleotides read TGTGCCAGTAGGTGGGGGACGATGAACACTGAAGCTTTCTTT. It yields the protein CASRWGTMNTEAFF.

This clonotype was found once. The chain carries TRBV20-1 and TRBJ2-7; D is unresolved. Germline V lookup: CDR1 DFQATT, CDR2 SNEGSKA (reference sequence). The CDR3 runs to 12 residues. Trimming removed 0 bases at V and 6 bases at J, with 9 bases between. The CDR3 DNA reads as TGCAGTGCTAGAGATATAGGAGCCGAGCAGTACTTC. This translates into CSARDIGAEQYF.

A note on this clonotype: The germline gene is not matched at one end of the junction; a read error may be the cause. V gene TRBV20-1 combines with J gene TRBJ1-3; D gene ambiguous. Germline CDR1 and CDR2: DFQATT and SNEGSKA (reference sequence). This CDR3 contains 15 residues. The CDR3 nucleotides read TGCAGTGCTAGAGGGGTGCTCGACTCTAGAAACACCATATATTTT. It translates to CSARGVLDSRNTIYF.

The chain carries TRBV28 and TRBJ1-2; D possibly corresponds to TRBD1 (5 bases). The V end was cut by 3 bases, the J end by 4 bases, with 9 bases between. Per germline, CDR1 MDHEN and CDR2 SYDVKM. CDR3 length: 13 amino acids. The CDR3, as DNA: TGTGCCAGCAGTTTGGGGACGGGCTATGGCTACACCTTC. Amino acid sequence: CASSLGTGYGYTF.

The genes are TRBV19 and TRBJ1-1; D may be TRBD1 (5 bases). This CDR3 spans 12 amino acids. V shed 7 bases and J shed 2 bases, with 8 bases lying between them. The germline CDR1 and CDR2 sequences are LNHDA and SQIVND (reference sequence). CDR3 protein: CASMGRNTEAFF. The CDR3 DNA sequence: TGTGCCAGTATGGGGCGAAACACTGAAGCTTTCTTT.

This chain uses TRBV7-7 with TRBJ2-3; 10 bases are shared with TRBD2. From germline, CDR1 is SSHAT and CDR2 FNYEAQ (reference sequence). The CDR3 is 15 residues long. The junction had 6 bases not matched to a gene; V was cut back by 5 bases and J by 4 bases. The CDR3 loop reads CASSPLAGVADTQYF. DNA of the CDR3: TGTGCCAGCAGCCCTCTAGCGGGAGTGGCAGATACGCAGTATTTT.

The rearrangement links TRBV27 to TRBJ1-3; D possibly corresponds to TRBD1 (5 bases). Germline lookup yields CDR1 MNHEY and CDR2 SMNVEV (reference sequence). This CDR3 has 15 amino acids. V dropped 5 bases and J dropped 3 bases, with 14 bases sitting between them. The CDR3 loop is CASSHREGSGNTIYF. The DNA of the CDR3 is TGTGCCAGCAGTCACCGGGAGGGGAGTGGAAACACCATATATTTT.

This clonotype was recorded only once. The rearrangement links TRBV7-2 to TRBJ2-7, with 7 bases fitting TRBD1. CDR3 length: 17 amino acids. CDR1 and CDR2 (germline): SGHTA, FQGNSA. V was pared by 5 bases and J by 3 bases, with 16 bases of the junction left unmatched. CDR3 nucleotide sequence: TGTGCCAGCAGCCTCCGGGACAGTCTCACTTGGGACTACGAGCAGTACTTC. Translating it yields CASSLRDSLTWDYEQYF.

This chain links TRBV11-2 with TRBJ2-7; TRBD1 aligns across 9 bases. CDR1 and CDR2 from the germline V gene are SGHAT and FQNNGV. There are 15 residues in the CDR3. The junction had 3 bases not matched to a gene; V was cut back by 1 base and J by 2 bases. The CDR3 nucleotides read TGTGCCAGCAGCTTAGTACAGGGGGCCGCCTACGAGCAGTACTTC. Its protein product is CASSLVQGAAYEQYF.

This CDR3 is CASSLVVGYNTDTQYF. For the CDR3, the DNA is TGTGCCAGCAGCTTAGTGGTAGGCTATAACACAGATACGCAGTATTTT. V gene TRBV7-2 combines with J gene TRBJ2-3; unclear D gene. Germline V gene sequence: CDR1 SGHTA, CDR2 FQGNSA. V lost 1 base, J lost 2 bases, and 13 bases lay in between. This CDR3 is 16 amino acids long.

V usage is TRBV9 and J usage is TRBJ2-7; D possibly corresponds to TRBD1 (6 bases). Trimming took 0 bases from V and 0 from J, leaving 16 bases between them. Germline assignment: CDR1 SGDLS and CDR2 YYNGEE. This CDR3 spans 17 amino acids. CDR3 in amino acids: CASSVGHRTASSYEQYF. For the CDR3, the DNA is TGTGCCAGCAGCGTAGGCCACCGGACAGCCAGCTCCTACGAGCAGTACTTC.

The chain uses TRBV29-1 and TRBJ1-2, with unresolved D. This CDR3 contains 13 residues. Deletions cut 4 bases from V and 4 bases from J, with 13 bases between. Germline CDR1 SQVTM, CDR2 ANQGSEA. The chain's CDR3 is CSVAPGTTYGYTF. In DNA, the CDR3 is TGCAGCGTTGCCCCGGGAACCACCTATGGCTACACCTTC.

The rearrangement links TRBV5-1 to TRBJ2-3; D call uncertain. The germline V and J ends were trimmed by 4 bases and 4 bases, with 7 bases remaining between them. The length of the CDR3 is 12 residues. Germline assignment: CDR1 SGHRS and CDR2 YFSETQ. The CDR3 DNA reads as TGCGCCAGCAGCGATCCCGCAGATACGCAGTATTTT. It is translated as CASSDPADTQYF.

This chain connects TRBV30 to TRBJ2-7; TRBD2 aligns across 11 bases. The CDR3 contains 12 residues. V lost 8 bases, J lost 6 bases, and 6 bases stayed unmatched. Per the germline V gene, CDR1 is GTSNPN and CDR2 is SVGIG (reference sequence). The CDR3: CAGTSGRIEQYF. CDR3 nucleotides: TGTGCCGGTACTAGCGGGAGAATCGAGCAGTACTTC.

The chain carries TRBV4-1 and TRBJ2-3; D may be TRBD2 (5 bases). The CDR3 extends over 14 amino acids. V lost 0 bases and J 4 bases, leaving 8 bases between the germline ends. CDR1 and CDR2 from the germline V gene are MGHRA and YSYEKL. CDR3 loop: CASSQEVRADTQYF. The CDR3 DNA follows: TGCGCCAGCAGCCAAGAGGTGCGGGCAGATACGCAGTATTTT.

This chain uses TRBV29-1 with TRBJ2-7; D remains unclear. The CDR3 sequence is 11 residues long. CDR1 SQVTM and CDR2 ANQGSEA come from the germline V gene. Trimming cost V 3 bases and J 3 bases, with 6 bases left between them. The CDR3 nucleotides read TGCAGCGTTGAGAGCAACTACGAGCAGTACTTC. This sequence encodes CSVESNYEQYF.

The CDR3 coding sequence is TGCAGCGTTGTCGGGAGGGACAGCAATGAGCAGTTCTTC. Translated, it gives CSVVGRDSNEQFF. The chain has TRBV29-1 and TRBJ2-1; the D gene is possibly TRBD2 (8 bases). This CDR3 region has 13 residues. Germline values: CDR1 SQVTM, CDR2 ANQGSEA. V lost 4 bases, J lost 6 bases, and 13 bases lay in between.

There are a few counts of this clonotype. The chain joins TRBV6-1 to TRBJ2-3; TRBD2 aligns across 8 bases. Germline V lookup: CDR1 MNHNS, CDR2 SASEGT. The CDR3 is 14 amino acids. Losses at the gene ends were 5 bases for V and 1 base for J; bases not matched to a gene: 2. DNA of the CDR3: TGTGCCAGCAGTTTAGCGGGACGCACAGATACGCAGTATTTT. It encodes CASSLAGRTDTQYF.